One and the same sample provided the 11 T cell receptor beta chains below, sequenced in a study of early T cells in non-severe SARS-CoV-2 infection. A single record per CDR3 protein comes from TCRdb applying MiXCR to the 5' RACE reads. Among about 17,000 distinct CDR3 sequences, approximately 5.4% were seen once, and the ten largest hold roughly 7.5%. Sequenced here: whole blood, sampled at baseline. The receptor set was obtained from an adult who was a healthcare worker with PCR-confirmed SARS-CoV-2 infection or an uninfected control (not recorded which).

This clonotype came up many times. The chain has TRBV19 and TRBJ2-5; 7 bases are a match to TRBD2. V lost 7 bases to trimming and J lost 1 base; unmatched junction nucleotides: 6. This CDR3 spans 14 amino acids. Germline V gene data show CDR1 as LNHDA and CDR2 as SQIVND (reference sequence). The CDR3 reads CASTPGGGQETQYF. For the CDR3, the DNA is TGTGCCAGTACCCCTGGGGGGGGCCAAGAGACCCAGTACTTC. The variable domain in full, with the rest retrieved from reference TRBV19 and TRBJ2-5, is DGGITQSPKYLFRKEGQNVTLSCEQNLNHDAMYWYRQDPGQGLRLIYYSQIVNDFQKGDIAEGYSVSREKKESFPLTVTSAQKNPTAFYLCASTPGGGQETQYFGPGTRLLVL.

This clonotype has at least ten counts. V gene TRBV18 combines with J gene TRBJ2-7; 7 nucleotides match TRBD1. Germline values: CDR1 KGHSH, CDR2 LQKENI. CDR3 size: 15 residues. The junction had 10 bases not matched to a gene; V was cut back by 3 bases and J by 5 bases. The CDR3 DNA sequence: TGTGCCAGCTCACCCCAGACAGGGAGCACCCACGAGCAGTACTTC. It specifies CASSPQTGSTHEQYF.

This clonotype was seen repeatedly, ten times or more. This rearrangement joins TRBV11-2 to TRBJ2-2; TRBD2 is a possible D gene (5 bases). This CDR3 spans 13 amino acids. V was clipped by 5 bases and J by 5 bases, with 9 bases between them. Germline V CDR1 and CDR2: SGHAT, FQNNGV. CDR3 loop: CASSIIATGELFF. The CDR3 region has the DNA TGTGCCAGCAGCATTATAGCGACCGGGGAGCTGTTTTTT.

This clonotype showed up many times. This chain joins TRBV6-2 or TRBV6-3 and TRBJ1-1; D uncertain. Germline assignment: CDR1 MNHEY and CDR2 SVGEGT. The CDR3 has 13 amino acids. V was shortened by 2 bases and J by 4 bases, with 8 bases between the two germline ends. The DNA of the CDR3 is TGTGCCAGCAGTTACGGTGAAAGCACTGAAGCTTTCTTT. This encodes CASSYGESTEAFF.

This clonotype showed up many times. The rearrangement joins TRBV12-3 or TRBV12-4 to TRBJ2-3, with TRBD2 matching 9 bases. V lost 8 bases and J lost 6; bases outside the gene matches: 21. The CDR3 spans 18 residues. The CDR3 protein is CASAPGRAGGPSHDTQYF. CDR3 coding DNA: TGTGCCAGCGCTCCAGGGAGAGCGGGGGGCCCGTCCCATGATACGCAGTATTTT.

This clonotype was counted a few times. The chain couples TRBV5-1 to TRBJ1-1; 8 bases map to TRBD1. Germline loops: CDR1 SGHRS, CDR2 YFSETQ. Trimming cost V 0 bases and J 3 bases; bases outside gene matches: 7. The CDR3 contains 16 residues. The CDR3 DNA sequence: TGCGCCAGCAGCTTGGCCCGGACAGGGATTGACACTGAAGCTTTCTTT. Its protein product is CASSLARTGIDTEAFF.

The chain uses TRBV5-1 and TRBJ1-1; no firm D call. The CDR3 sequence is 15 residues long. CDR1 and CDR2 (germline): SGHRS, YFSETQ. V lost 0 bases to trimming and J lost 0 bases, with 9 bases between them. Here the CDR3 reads CASSLDQLLNTEAFF. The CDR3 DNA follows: TGCGCCAGCAGCTTGGATCAGCTGCTGAACACTGAAGCTTTCTTT. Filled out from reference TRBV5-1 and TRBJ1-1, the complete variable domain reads KAGVTQTPRYLIKTRGQQVTLSCSPISGHRSVSWYQQTPGQGLQFLFEYFSETQRNKGNFPGRFSGRQFSNSRSEMNVSTLELGDSALYLCASSLDQLLNTEAFFGQGTRLTVV.

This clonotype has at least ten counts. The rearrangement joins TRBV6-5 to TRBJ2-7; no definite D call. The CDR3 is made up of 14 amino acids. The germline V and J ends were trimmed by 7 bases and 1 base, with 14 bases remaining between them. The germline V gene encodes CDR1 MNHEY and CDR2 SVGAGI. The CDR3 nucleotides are TGTGCCAGCAAAGCTTCACTTACTTCCTACGAGCAGTACTTC. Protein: CASKASLTSYEQYF.

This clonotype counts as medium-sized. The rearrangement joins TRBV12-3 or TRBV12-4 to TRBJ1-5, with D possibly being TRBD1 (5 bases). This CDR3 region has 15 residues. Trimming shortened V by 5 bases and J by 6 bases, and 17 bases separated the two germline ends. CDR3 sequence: CASSPVGGIGQPQHF. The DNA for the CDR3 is TGTGCCAGCAGTCCAGTGGGGGGGATCGGTCAGCCCCAGCATTTT.

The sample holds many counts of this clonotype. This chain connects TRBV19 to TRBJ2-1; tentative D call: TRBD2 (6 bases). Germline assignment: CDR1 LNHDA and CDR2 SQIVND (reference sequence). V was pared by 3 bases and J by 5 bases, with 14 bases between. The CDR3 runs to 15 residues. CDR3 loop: CASSMGLGSDNEQFF. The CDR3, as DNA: TGTGCCAGTAGTATGGGACTTGGTAGCGACAATGAGCAGTTCTTC.

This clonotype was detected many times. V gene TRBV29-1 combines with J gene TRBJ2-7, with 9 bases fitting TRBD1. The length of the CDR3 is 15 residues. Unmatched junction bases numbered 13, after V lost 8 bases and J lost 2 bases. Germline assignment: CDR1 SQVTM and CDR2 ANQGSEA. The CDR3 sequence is CSTRDEGTGTYEQYF. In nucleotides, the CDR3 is TGCAGCACAAGGGATGAGGGGACAGGGACCTACGAGCAGTACTTC.